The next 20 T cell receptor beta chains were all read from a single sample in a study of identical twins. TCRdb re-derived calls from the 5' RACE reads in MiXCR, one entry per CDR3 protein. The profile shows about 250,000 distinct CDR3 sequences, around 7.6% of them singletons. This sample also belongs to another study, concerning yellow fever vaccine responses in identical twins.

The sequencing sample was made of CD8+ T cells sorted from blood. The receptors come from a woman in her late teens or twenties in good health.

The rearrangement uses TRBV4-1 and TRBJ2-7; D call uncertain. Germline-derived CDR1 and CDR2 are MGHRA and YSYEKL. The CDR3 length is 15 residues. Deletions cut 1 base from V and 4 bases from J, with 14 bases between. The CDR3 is CASSQVVDGTYEQYV. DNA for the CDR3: TGCGCCAGCAGCCAAGTCGTTGACGGAACTTACGAGCAGTACGTC.

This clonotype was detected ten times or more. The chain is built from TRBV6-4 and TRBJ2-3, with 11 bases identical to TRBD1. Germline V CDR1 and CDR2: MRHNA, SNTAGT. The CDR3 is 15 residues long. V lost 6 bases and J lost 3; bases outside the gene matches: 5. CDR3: CASSPGQGGTDTQYF. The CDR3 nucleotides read TGTGCCAGCAGCCCGGGACAGGGGGGGACAGATACGCAGTATTTT.

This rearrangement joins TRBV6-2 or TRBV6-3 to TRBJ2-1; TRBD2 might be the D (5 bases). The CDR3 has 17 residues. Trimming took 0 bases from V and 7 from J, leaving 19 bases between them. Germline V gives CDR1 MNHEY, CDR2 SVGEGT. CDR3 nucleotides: TGTGCCAGCAGTTACTCGGGGTTGCCGTACGGGGATAATGAGCAGTTCTTC. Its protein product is CASSYSGLPYGDNEQFF.

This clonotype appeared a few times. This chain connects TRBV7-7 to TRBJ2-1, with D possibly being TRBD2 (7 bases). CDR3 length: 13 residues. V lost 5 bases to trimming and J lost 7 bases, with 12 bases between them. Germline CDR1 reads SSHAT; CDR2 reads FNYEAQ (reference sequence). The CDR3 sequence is CASSLRGANEQFF. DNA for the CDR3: TGTGCCAGCAGCCTCCGGGGGGCAAATGAGCAGTTCTTC.

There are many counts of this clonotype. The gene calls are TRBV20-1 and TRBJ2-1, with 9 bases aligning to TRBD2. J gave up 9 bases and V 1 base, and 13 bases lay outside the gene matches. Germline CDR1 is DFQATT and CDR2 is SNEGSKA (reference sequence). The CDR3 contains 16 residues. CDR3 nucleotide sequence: TGCAGTGCTAGAGTGCCGGGACTAGCTGGGCCAGTTGAGCAGTTCTTC. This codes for CSARVPGLAGPVEQFF.

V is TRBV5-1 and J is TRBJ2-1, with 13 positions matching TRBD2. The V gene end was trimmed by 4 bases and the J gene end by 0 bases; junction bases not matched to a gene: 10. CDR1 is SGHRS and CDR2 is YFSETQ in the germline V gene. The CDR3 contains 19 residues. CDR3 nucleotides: TGCGCCAGCAGCGCCGGGACTAGCGGGACACGGAGCTCCTACAATGAGCAGTTCTTC. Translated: CASSAGTSGTRSSYNEQFF.

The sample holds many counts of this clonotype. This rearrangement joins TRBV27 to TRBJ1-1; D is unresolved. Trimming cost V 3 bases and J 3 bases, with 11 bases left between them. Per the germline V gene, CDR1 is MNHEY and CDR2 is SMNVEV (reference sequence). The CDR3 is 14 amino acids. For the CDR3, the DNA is TGTGCCAGCAGTTTGCGTCCCATAGACACTGAAGCTTTCTTT. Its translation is CASSLRPIDTEAFF.

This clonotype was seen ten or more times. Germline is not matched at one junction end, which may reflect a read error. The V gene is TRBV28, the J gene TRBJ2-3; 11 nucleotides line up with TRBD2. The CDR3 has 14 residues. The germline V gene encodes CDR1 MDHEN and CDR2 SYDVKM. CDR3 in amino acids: CASTQTSGAPGRSF. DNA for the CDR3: TGTGCCAGCACCCAGACTAGCGGGGCGCCCGGACGAAGTTTT.

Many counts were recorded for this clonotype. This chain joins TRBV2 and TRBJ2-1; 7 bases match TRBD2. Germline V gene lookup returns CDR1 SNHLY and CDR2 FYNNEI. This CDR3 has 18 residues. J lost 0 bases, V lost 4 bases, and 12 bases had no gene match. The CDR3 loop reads CASSAPSGATSSYNEQFF. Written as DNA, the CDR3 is TGTGCCAGCAGTGCGCCCAGCGGGGCCACTAGCTCCTACAATGAGCAGTTCTTC.

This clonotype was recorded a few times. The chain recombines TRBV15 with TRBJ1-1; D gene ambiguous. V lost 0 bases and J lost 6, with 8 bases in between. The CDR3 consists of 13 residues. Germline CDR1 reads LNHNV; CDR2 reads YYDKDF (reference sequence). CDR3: CATSREAGPEAFF. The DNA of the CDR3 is TGTGCCACCAGCAGAGAGGCAGGCCCTGAAGCTTTCTTT.

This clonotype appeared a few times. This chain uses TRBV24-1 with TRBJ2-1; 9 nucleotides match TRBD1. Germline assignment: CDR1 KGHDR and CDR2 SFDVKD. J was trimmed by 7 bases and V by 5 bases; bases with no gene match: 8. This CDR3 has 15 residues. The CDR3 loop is CATSATGQGSNEQFF. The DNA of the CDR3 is TGTGCCACCAGTGCGACGGGACAGGGAAGTAATGAGCAGTTCTTC.

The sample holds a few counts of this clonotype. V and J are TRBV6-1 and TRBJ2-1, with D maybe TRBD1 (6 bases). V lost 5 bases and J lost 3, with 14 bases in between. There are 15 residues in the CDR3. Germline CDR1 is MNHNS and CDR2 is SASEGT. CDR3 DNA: TGTGCCAGCAGTCTGGGGGCTGAAAGCTACAATGAGCAGTTCTTC. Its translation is CASSLGAESYNEQFF.

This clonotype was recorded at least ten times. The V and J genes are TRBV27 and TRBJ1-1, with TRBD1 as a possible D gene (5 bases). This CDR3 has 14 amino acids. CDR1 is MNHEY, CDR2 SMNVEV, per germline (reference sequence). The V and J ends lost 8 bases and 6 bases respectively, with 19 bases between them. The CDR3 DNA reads TGTGCCAGCTCAAACCCGGGGGGGGAGGCTGAAGCTTTCTTT. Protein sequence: CASSNPGGEAEAFF.

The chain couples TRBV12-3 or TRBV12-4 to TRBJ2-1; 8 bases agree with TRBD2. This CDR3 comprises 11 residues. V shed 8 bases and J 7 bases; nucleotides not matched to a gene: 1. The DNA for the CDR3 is TGTGCCAGCCGGGGGGGGAATGAGCAGTTCTTC. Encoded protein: CASRGGNEQFF.

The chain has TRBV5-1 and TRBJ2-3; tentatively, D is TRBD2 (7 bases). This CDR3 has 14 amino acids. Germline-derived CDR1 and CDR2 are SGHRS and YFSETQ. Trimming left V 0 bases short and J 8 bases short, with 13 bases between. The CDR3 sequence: CASSLVGGGATQYF. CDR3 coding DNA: TGCGCCAGCAGCTTGGTAGGGGGGGGAGCTACGCAGTATTTT.

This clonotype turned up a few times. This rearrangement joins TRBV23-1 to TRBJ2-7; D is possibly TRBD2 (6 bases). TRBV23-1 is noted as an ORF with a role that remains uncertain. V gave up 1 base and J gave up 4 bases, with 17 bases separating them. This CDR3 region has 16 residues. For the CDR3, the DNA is TGCGCCAGCAGTCAATACCAGTGCGGGAAGCGGTACGAGCAGTACGTC. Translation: CASSQYQCGKRYEQYV.

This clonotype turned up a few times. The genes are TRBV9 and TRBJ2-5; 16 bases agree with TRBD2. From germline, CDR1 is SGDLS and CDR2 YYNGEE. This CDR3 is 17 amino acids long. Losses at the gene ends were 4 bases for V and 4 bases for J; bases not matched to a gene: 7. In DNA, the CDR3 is TGTGCCAGCAGCCCGAGGGGACTAGCGGGGGGGCGAGAGACCCAGTACTTC. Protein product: CASSPRGLAGGRETQYF.

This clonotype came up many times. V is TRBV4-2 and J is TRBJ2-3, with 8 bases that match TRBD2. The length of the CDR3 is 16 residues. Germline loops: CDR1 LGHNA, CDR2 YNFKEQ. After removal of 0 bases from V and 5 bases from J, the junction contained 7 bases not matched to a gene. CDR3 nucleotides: TGTGCCAGCAGCCAAGAGGAGCGGGAGAGTGTAGATACGCAGTATTTT. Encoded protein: CASSQEERESVDTQYF.

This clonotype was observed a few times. The DNA for the CDR3 is TGTGCCAGCAGTTCGAGGACAGGGACAGATACGCAGTATTTT. Translating gives CASSSRTGTDTQYF. V is TRBV27 and J is TRBJ2-3; 8 bases align to TRBD1. J lost 3 bases, V lost 4 bases, and 3 bases had no gene match. The CDR3 spans 14 residues. Germline V lookup: CDR1 MNHEY, CDR2 SMNVEV (reference sequence).

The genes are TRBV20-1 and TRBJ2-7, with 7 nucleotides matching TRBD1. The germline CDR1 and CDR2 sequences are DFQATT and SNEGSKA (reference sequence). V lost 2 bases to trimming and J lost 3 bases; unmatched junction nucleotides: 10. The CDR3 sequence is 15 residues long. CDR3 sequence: CSARTMDRTVYEQYF. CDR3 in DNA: TGCAGTGCTAGAACTATGGACAGGACAGTCTACGAGCAGTACTTC.